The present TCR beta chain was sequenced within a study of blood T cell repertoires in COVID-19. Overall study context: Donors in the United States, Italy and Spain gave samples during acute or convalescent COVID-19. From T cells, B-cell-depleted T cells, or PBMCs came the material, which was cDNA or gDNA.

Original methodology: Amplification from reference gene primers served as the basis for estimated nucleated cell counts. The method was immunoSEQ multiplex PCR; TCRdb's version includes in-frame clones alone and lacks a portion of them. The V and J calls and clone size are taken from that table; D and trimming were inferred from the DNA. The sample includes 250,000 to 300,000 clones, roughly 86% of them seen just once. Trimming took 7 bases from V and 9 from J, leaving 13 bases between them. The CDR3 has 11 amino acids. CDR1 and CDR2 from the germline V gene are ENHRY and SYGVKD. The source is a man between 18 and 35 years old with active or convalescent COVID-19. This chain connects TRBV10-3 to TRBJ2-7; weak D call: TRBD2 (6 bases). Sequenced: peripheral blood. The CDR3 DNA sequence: TGTGCCATCAATGGACCGGAGGGGCAGTACTTC. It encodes CAINGPEGQYF.